This entry is about one T cell receptor (beta chain). Individuals drawn from about 26 US areas were roughly 18 to 95 years old. Assignments of participants to cohorts depended upon their own reported clinical history. Up to 2 weeks before entering the study, exposed participants had met a COVID-19 case. This record belongs to a study of blood T cell repertoires in COVID-19. On the study more broadly: Acute-phase and convalescent COVID-19 samples originated in the United States, Italy and Spain.

Sequencing was performed with immunoSEQ multiplex PCR; in TCRdb, only in-frame clones are kept and a portion is missing. The repertoire has roughly 250,000 clones, 83% of them found once; the top ten carry approximately 4%. Germline assignment: CDR1 DFQATT and CDR2 SNEGSKA (reference sequence). The CDR3 has 15 residues. V was clipped by 3 bases and J by 2 bases, with 16 bases between them. The rearrangement links TRBV20-1 to TRBJ1-2; maybe TRBD1 (6 bases). Sequenced: PBMCs or T cells enriched from blood (not recorded which). This sequence originates from a woman in her thirties or forties who had been exposed to COVID-19. CDR3 sequence reads: CSASGAGAANYGYTF. In DNA, the CDR3 is TGCAGTGCTAGTGGGGCAGGGGCGGCGAACTATGGCTACACCTTC.